These 20 T cell receptor beta chains share one sample of origin, sequenced in a study of a mutant IDH1 vaccine in newly diagnosed glioma. Measured with immunoSEQ multiplex PCR; TCRdb has only the in-frame clones, and not every one. This table holds 25,000 to 35,000 clones, approximately 80% found once. This sample's time point: week 23, last vaccination. The content of each vaccine dose was 300 ug of mutant IDH1 20-mer peptide, and topical imiquimod accompanied it. No antigen is known for these receptors. The sample was PBMCs, taken from a glioma patient whose treatment included an IDH1 peptide vaccine. The receptors here all came from a woman aged 18-29 years with glioma.

This clone appeared once. The chain combines TRBV4-1 with TRBJ2-7; 9 nucleotides agree with TRBD2. The CDR3 length is 15 residues. J lost 3 bases, V lost 6 bases, and 9 bases had no gene match. Germline loops: CDR1 MGHRA, CDR2 YSYEKL. The CDR3 protein is CASRPESGGNYEQYF. CDR3 in DNA: TGCGCCAGCAGGCCTGAAAGCGGGGGGAACTACGAGCAGTACTTC.

This chain joins TRBV11-2 and TRBJ1-1, with D uncertain. CDR1 is SGHAT, CDR2 FQNNGV, per germline. The CDR3 extends over 13 amino acids. The germline V and J ends were trimmed by 3 bases and 5 bases, with 10 bases remaining between them. The CDR3 here is CASSFGVGTEAFF. CDR3 DNA sequence: TGTGCCAGCAGCTTCGGGGTGGGGACTGAAGCTTTCTTT. Filled out from reference TRBV11-2 and TRBJ1-1, the complete variable domain reads EAGVAQSPRYKIIEKRQSVAFWCNPISGHATLYWYQQILGQGPKLLIQFQNNGVVDDSQLPKDRFSAERLKGVDSTLKIQPAKLEDSAVYLCASSFGVGTEAFFGQGTRLTVV.

The genes are TRBV10-3 and TRBJ1-3, with 10 positions matching TRBD1. V was clipped by 2 bases and J by 10 bases; unmatched bases: 5. Germline assignment: CDR1 ENHRY and CDR2 SYGVKD. The CDR3 has 14 residues. CDR3 sequence reads: CAISEGTGVGTIYF. CDR3 nucleotide sequence: TGTGCCATCAGTGAGGGGACAGGGGTCGGGACCATATATTTT.

The CDR3 reads CASSPWDTDTQYF. CDR3 bases: TGTGCCAGCAGCCCCTGGGACACAGATACGCAGTATTTT. The chain carries TRBV14 and TRBJ2-3; D is unclear. The germline gives CDR1 SGHDN, CDR2 FVKESK. The CDR3 extends over 13 amino acids. V was shortened by 4 bases and J by 2 bases, with 7 bases between the two germline ends.

The V gene is TRBV9, the J gene TRBJ2-1; 11 bases agree with TRBD2. V lost 4 bases, J lost 1 base, and 4 bases stayed unmatched. Germline CDR1 reads SGDLS; CDR2 reads YYNGEE. CDR3 length: 16 residues. This CDR3 reads CASSPRLAGSYNEQFF. CDR3 DNA sequence: TGTGCCAGCAGCCCCCGACTAGCGGGATCCTACAATGAGCAGTTCTTC.

This clone was counted a single time. The chain is built from TRBV9 and TRBJ2-2; no firm D call. This CDR3 spans 12 amino acids. Trimming removed 5 bases at V and 4 bases at J, with 6 bases between. Germline V gene data show CDR1 as SGDLS and CDR2 as YYNGEE. DNA for the CDR3: TGTGCCAGCAGTCTAACCACCGGGGAGCTGTTTTTT. The encoded protein is CASSLTTGELFF.

This clone was observed once. This CDR3 reads CASSLDPGNQPQHF. The CDR3 DNA sequence: TGCGCCAGCAGCTTAGACCCAGGCAATCAGCCCCAGCATTTT. The chain has TRBV5-1 and TRBJ1-5; D uncertain. The CDR3 has 14 amino acids. Germline-derived CDR1 and CDR2 are SGHRS and YFSETQ. The germline V and J ends were trimmed by 2 bases and 2 bases, with 8 bases remaining between them.

The chain links TRBV6-5 to TRBJ1-4; 7 positions match TRBD1. The CDR3 sequence is 13 residues long. Per germline, CDR1 MNHEY and CDR2 SVGAGI. V trimming: 6 bases; J trimming: 7 bases; junction bases outside the gene matches: 5. CDR3 region: CASREGAGEKLFF. Written as DNA, the CDR3 is TGTGCCAGCAGGGAGGGGGCCGGTGAAAAACTGTTTTTT.

This chain joins TRBV28 and TRBJ1-2, with TRBD1 matching 9 bases. This CDR3 has 15 residues. Looked up from germline, CDR1 is MDHEN and CDR2 is SYDVKM. The trim removed 3 bases at V and 8 bases at J, leaving 10 bases unmatched. In DNA, the CDR3 is TGTGCCAGCAGTTTCACAGGGGGCGCCCCGGAGGGCTACACCTTC. Amino acids: CASSFTGGAPEGYTF.

This sequence joins TRBV5-8 and TRBJ1-2; TRBD1 is a possible D gene (5 bases). Deletions cut 0 bases from V and 4 bases from J, with 16 bases between. In germline, CDR1 is SGHTS, CDR2 YDEGEE. There are 16 residues in the CDR3. The CDR3 sequence: CASSLARQGLTYGYTF. The CDR3 DNA follows: TGTGCCAGCAGCTTGGCCCGGCAGGGCCTCACCTATGGCTACACCTTC.

V gene TRBV18 combines with J gene TRBJ2-7; the match to TRBD2 covers 7 bases. V shed 6 bases and J 12 bases; nucleotides not matched to a gene: 14. Germline assignment: CDR1 KGHSH and CDR2 LQKENI. The CDR3 length is 13 residues. The CDR3 nucleotides are TGTGCCAGCTCCCCCGGCTGGCGGGAGCGGTGGTACTTC. Its protein product is CASSPGWRERWYF.

The V gene is TRBV27, the J gene TRBJ1-3; maybe TRBD1 (5 bases). The CDR3 length is 17 residues. Germline V gene sequence: CDR1 MNHEY, CDR2 SMNVEV (reference sequence). V lost 6 bases, J lost 0 bases, and 18 bases lay in between. In DNA form, the CDR3 reads TGTGCCAGCAGGCGTGGGGGGGAGGGTCGCTCTGGAAACACCATATATTTT. It translates to CASRRGGEGRSGNTIYF.

V and J are TRBV4-1 and TRBJ1-4; D is uncertain. The CDR3 is 15 amino acids. With 4 bases removed from V and 5 bases from J, the gap between germline ends came to 14 bases. Per germline, CDR1 MGHRA and CDR2 YSYEKL. The CDR3 sequence: CASSPRWDGNEKLFF. The CDR3 DNA reads TGCGCCAGCAGCCCCCGGTGGGATGGGAATGAAAAACTGTTTTTT.

The chain couples TRBV7-8 to TRBJ2-6; TRBD1 matches at 12 bases. Trimming removed 5 bases from V and 13 bases from J; junction bases left unmatched: 6. Germline V gives CDR1 SGHVS, CDR2 FQNEAQ. This CDR3 spans 14 amino acids. The CDR3, as DNA: TGTGCCAGCAGCCTGGGACAGGGGGCGTGGGTCCTGACTTTC. Translating it yields CASSLGQGAWVLTF.

The chain links TRBV18 to TRBJ1-2; 9 positions agree with TRBD1. The CDR3 is 17 residues long. Germline V gives CDR1 KGHSH, CDR2 LQKENI. V shed 3 bases and J 2 bases; nucleotides not matched to a gene: 10. The CDR3 sequence is CASSPVILGQGNYGYTF. In DNA, the CDR3 is TGTGCCAGCTCACCGGTTATACTCGGACAGGGGAACTATGGCTACACCTTC.

The J gene is TRBJ1-1, the V gene TRBV30, with D perhaps TRBD1 (5 bases). The CDR3 sequence is 15 residues long. Germline V gene sequence: CDR1 GTSNPN, CDR2 SVGIG (reference sequence). V lost 3 bases and J 0 bases, leaving 14 bases between the germline ends. The CDR3 DNA reads TGTGCCTGGAGGCTCGGGGCAGTCATGAACACTGAAGCTTTCTTT. Translated, it gives CAWRLGAVMNTEAFF. The entire variable domain, with the rest obtained from reference TRBV30 and TRBJ1-1, is as follows: SQTIHQWPATLVQPVGSPLSLECTVEGTSNPNLYWYRQAAGRGLQLLFYSVGIGQISSEVPQNLSASRPQDRQFILSSKKLLLSDSGFYLCAWRLGAVMNTEAFFGQGTRLTVV.

The chain couples TRBV5-1 to TRBJ1-1; 7 bases match TRBD1. Germline CDR1 is SGHRS and CDR2 is YFSETQ. The CDR3 length is 15 residues. Trimming removed 4 bases from V and 5 bases from J; junction bases left unmatched: 11. The CDR3 sequence is CASSLQHRGRTEAFF. CDR3 coding DNA: TGCGCCAGCAGCCTTCAACACAGGGGAAGGACTGAAGCTTTCTTT.

The chain carries TRBV14 and TRBJ2-7, with TRBD2 as a possible D gene (6 bases). Germline CDR1 and CDR2: SGHDN and FVKESK. There are 17 residues in the CDR3. Between the trimmed V and J ends, which lost 4 bases and 0 bases, there was a span of 19 bases. The CDR3 protein is CASSRPRDGGVSYEQYF. In nucleotides, the CDR3 is TGTGCCAGCAGCCGACCTCGGGACGGGGGAGTCTCCTACGAGCAGTACTTC.

This clone appeared a few times. This chain uses TRBV30 with TRBJ1-5; no definite D call. The V gene's germline CDR1 is GTSNPN and CDR2 SVGIG (reference sequence). With 3 bases removed from V and 0 bases from J, the gap between germline ends came to 6 bases. There are 13 residues in the CDR3. The CDR3 reads CAWRPNSNQPQHF. DNA of the CDR3: TGTGCCTGGAGACCCAATAGCAATCAGCCCCAGCATTTT.

J is TRBJ1-2 and V is TRBV7-2; 9 nucleotides agree with TRBD1. The V gene end was trimmed by 3 bases and the J gene end by 4 bases; junction bases not matched to a gene: 12. The CDR3 sequence is 17 residues long. Germline V gene lookup returns CDR1 SGHTA and CDR2 FQGNSA. The CDR3 DNA reads as TGTGCCAGCAGCTTCCCGGGACAGGGAAAAAAGGGCTATGGCTACACCTTC. It specifies CASSFPGQGKKGYGYTF.